Following are 22 T cell receptor beta chains from one sample sequenced in a study of CD8 T cells in ankylosing spondylitis. TCRdb re-called the 5' RACE reads through MiXCR, storing one row per CDR3 protein. The table includes 290,000 or so distinct CDR3 sequences, more than 20% detected once. The sequenced material came from blood, either unsorted or a sorted T cell fraction (not recorded which). All receptors come from a female donor with ankylosing spondylitis or in good health (not recorded which).

The table lists this clonotype with many counts. The rearrangement links TRBV7-2 to TRBJ1-2, with no clear D. V dropped 6 bases and J dropped 0 bases, with 2 bases sitting between them. Germline assignment: CDR1 SGHTA and CDR2 FQGNSA. The CDR3 covers 11 residues. The CDR3 sequence is CASSSNYGYTF. The CDR3 DNA reads as TGTGCCAGCAGTTCTAACTATGGCTACACCTTC.

This clonotype was recorded many times. This sequence joins TRBV29-1 and TRBJ2-4, with D uncertain. The CDR3 extends over 12 amino acids. V was shortened by 4 bases and J by 9 bases, with 13 bases between the two germline ends. The germline V gene has CDR1 SQVTM and CDR2 ANQGSEA. CDR3 residues: CSVGVYDGIQYF. Here the CDR3 DNA reads TGCAGCGTTGGGGTCTACGACGGCATTCAGTACTTC.

Points on this clonotype: This may stem from a read error, because a much larger clone lies one nucleotide away. This sequence joins TRBV6-6 and TRBJ2-5, with a possible D match to TRBD2 (6 bases). The CDR3 contains 12 residues. Per germline, CDR1 MNHNY and CDR2 SVGAGI (reference sequence). The CDR3 loop reads CTSSWEDETQYF. CDR3 nucleotides: TGTACCAGCAGCTGGGAGGATGAGACCCAGTACTTC.

The chain carries TRBV7-2 and TRBJ2-6; D not resolved. Per the germline V gene, CDR1 is SGHTA and CDR2 is FQGNSA. The CDR3 runs 15 residues. Trimming shortened V by 2 bases and J by 0 bases, and 5 bases separated the two germline ends. The CDR3, as DNA: TGTGCCAGCAGCTTACAATCCTCTGGGGCCAACGTCCTGACTTTC. As protein: CASSLQSSGANVLTF.

This clonotype has more than one count but fewer than ten. The rearrangement links TRBV24-1 to TRBJ1-2, with D perhaps TRBD1 (5 bases). From germline, CDR1 is KGHDR and CDR2 SFDVKD. This CDR3 has 13 residues. Trimming stripped 4 bases from V and 7 bases from J, with 12 bases between. As DNA, the CDR3 is TGTGCCACCAGTGACACGACAGTTCCTGGCTACACCTTC. Translated, it gives CATSDTTVPGYTF.

The V gene is TRBV6-5, the J gene TRBJ2-1, with D perhaps TRBD2 (5 bases). The CDR3 spans 14 residues. The germline V gene encodes CDR1 MNHEY and CDR2 SVGAGI. V was pared by 2 bases and J by 4 bases, with 9 bases between. DNA for the CDR3: TGTGCCAGCAGTTACCGGACTGGTTACAATGAGCAGTTCTTC. Translation: CASSYRTGYNEQFF.

V and J are TRBV2 and TRBJ2-7; 8 bases agree with TRBD1. CDR3 length: 12 amino acids. V was pared by 6 bases and J by 6 bases, with 4 bases of the junction left unmatched. Germline CDR1 reads SNHLY; CDR2 reads FYNNEI. The DNA for the CDR3 is TGTGCCAGCAGCGACAGGGGAGGCGAGCAGTACTTC. This translates into CASSDRGGEQYF.

This chain joins TRBV6-1 and TRBJ1-5; no reliable D call. V lost 8 bases, J lost 0 bases, and 8 bases lay in between. Germline assignment: CDR1 MNHNS and CDR2 SASEGT. The CDR3 contains 13 residues. The CDR3 DNA reads as TGTGCCAGCCGGCGTTATAGCAATCAGCCCCAGCATTTT. It specifies CASRRYSNQPQHF.

V is TRBV7-2 and J is TRBJ2-1, with D perhaps TRBD2 (6 bases). CDR1 and CDR2 from the germline V gene are SGHTA and FQGNSA. Trimming took 3 bases from V and 6 from J, leaving 18 bases between them. The length of the CDR3 is 16 residues. CDR3 sequence reads: CASSFHTGTAINEQFF. The CDR3 nucleotides read TGTGCCAGCAGCTTTCACACCGGGACTGCGATCAATGAGCAGTTCTTC.

This chain links TRBV12-5 with TRBJ2-1; 9 bases fit TRBD2. The CDR3 sequence is 15 residues long. After removal of 5 bases from V and 7 bases from J, the junction contained 9 bases not matched to a gene. Germline CDR1 and CDR2: LGHNT and FRNRAP. The CDR3: CASGQIAGVINEQFF. Written as DNA, the CDR3 is TGTGCTAGTGGTCAAATAGCGGGAGTAATAAATGAGCAGTTCTTC.

The sample holds many counts of this clonotype. The chain carries TRBV7-2 and TRBJ2-7; 12 bases are shared with TRBD2. The V segment lost 4 bases and the J segment 2 bases; nucleotides outside the gene matches: 3. Per germline, CDR1 SGHTA and CDR2 FQGNSA. The CDR3 covers 15 residues. The CDR3 spells CASSSGLAGTYEQYF. The CDR3 DNA is TGTGCCAGCAGCTCCGGACTAGCGGGAACCTACGAGCAGTACTTC.

The rearrangement joins TRBV19 to TRBJ1-5, with D possibly matching TRBD1 (6 bases). CDR3 length: 12 residues. The germline V gene encodes CDR1 LNHDA and CDR2 SQIVND (reference sequence). V lost 6 bases to trimming and J lost 6 bases, with 9 bases between them. The CDR3 DNA follows: TGTGCCAGTAGGGGGGCAGGTCAGCCCCAGCATTTT. Encoded protein: CASRGAGQPQHF.

This chain uses TRBV12-3 or TRBV12-4 with TRBJ1-4; TRBD1 aligns across 7 bases. With 7 bases clipped from V and 5 bases from J, the junction kept 7 bases outside the gene matches. The CDR3 length is 14 residues. The CDR3 bases are TGTGCCAGCACCGAGGGGACAGCGAATGAAAAACTGTTTTTT. Protein sequence: CASTEGTANEKLFF.

This clonotype was detected only a few times. The rearrangement uses TRBV6-2 or TRBV6-3 and TRBJ2-2; D not resolved. Germline CDR1 is MNHEY and CDR2 is SVGEGT. The V gene lost 8 bases and the J gene lost 6 bases, with 16 bases spanning the gap. The CDR3 length is 14 residues. DNA of the CDR3: TGTGCCAGCTGCCAGACCATTCAACCCGGGGAGCTGTTTTTT. It translates to CASCQTIQPGELFF.

The J gene is TRBJ2-7, the V gene TRBV7-2; D is uncertain. V gave up 4 bases and J gave up 2 bases, with 12 bases separating them. This CDR3 is built from 14 residues. The germline V gene has CDR1 SGHTA and CDR2 FQGNSA. CDR3 protein: CASSSNSVAYEQYF. In DNA, the CDR3 is TGTGCCAGCAGCTCGAATTCAGTGGCCTACGAGCAGTACTTC.

The genes are TRBV7-2 and TRBJ2-5, with TRBD1 identical over 11 bases. The germline V gene encodes CDR1 SGHTA and CDR2 FQGNSA. The CDR3 extends over 15 amino acids. After removal of 6 bases from V and 6 bases from J, the junction contained 9 bases not matched to a gene. The CDR3 protein is CASSLRTGGAKTQYF. CDR3 DNA sequence: TGTGCCAGCAGTTTAAGGACAGGGGGCGCGAAGACCCAGTACTTC.

Ten or more counts support this clonotype. V usage is TRBV5-1 and J usage is TRBJ2-3; D is unresolved. CDR3 size: 13 residues. Germline CDR1 and CDR2: SGHRS and YFSETQ. V was pared by 0 bases and J by 6 bases, with 8 bases between. The CDR3 sequence: CASSLGAGDTQYF. CDR3 nucleotides: TGCGCCAGCAGCTTGGGGGCCGGGGATACGCAGTATTTT.

The chain couples TRBV6-1 to TRBJ1-1, with a weak D call TRBD1 (6 bases). The length of the CDR3 is 15 residues. The ends were cut back, 10 bases at V and 2 bases at J, with 20 bases in the middle. Germline CDR1 reads MNHNS; CDR2 reads SASEGT. For the CDR3, the DNA is TGTGCCACCATAGGTTACCGGGACACCAACACTGAAGCTTTCTTT. Amino acids: CATIGYRDTNTEAFF.

The chain combines TRBV7-9 with TRBJ2-4; possibly TRBD1 or TRBD2 for D (6 bases each). CDR1 and CDR2 (germline): SEHNR, FQNEAQ (reference sequence). The CDR3 spans 12 residues. The ends were cut back, 5 bases at V and 8 bases at J, with 10 bases in the middle. The CDR3 region is CASSGGGYIQYF. CDR3 DNA sequence: TGTGCCAGCAGCGGAGGGGGTTACATTCAGTACTTC.

This clonotype has only a few counts. V gene TRBV15 combines with J gene TRBJ2-7; the D is unclear. Trimming stripped 0 bases from V and 3 bases from J, with 9 bases between. CDR3 size: 14 residues. Looked up from germline, CDR1 is LNHNV and CDR2 is YYDKDF (reference sequence). The CDR3 loop reads CATSRDPASYEQYF. Written as DNA, the CDR3 is TGTGCCACCAGCAGAGATCCCGCCAGCTACGAGCAGTACTTC.

This clonotype has ten or more counts. At one boundary the junction diverges from the germline segment, which might be a read error. CDR3 in amino acids: CASSCRRQGVYEQFF. The DNA for the CDR3 is TGTGCTAGCAGCTGTCGACGACAGGGGGTCTATGAGCAGTTCTTC. The V gene is TRBV7-7, the J gene TRBJ2-1; TRBD1 agrees at 9 bases. This CDR3 is 15 amino acids long. The germline V gene encodes CDR1 SSHAT and CDR2 FNYEAQ (reference sequence). The entire variable domain, with the rest obtained from reference TRBV7-7 and TRBJ2-1, is as follows: GAGVSQSPRYKVTKRGQDVTLRCDPISSHATLYWYQQALGQGPEFLTYFNYEAQPDKSGLPSDRFSAERPEGSISTLTIQRTEQRDSAMYRCASSCRRQGVYEQFFGPGTRLTVL.

This clonotype was detected many times. The V call is TRBV5-1, the J call TRBJ1-1, with D hard to call. Germline V gives CDR1 SGHRS, CDR2 YFSETQ. V was pared by 0 bases and J by 4 bases, with 10 bases between. This CDR3 spans 14 amino acids. CDR3 protein: CASSLGAHITEAFF. The CDR3 DNA is TGCGCCAGCAGCTTGGGGGCGCACATCACTGAAGCTTTCTTT.